The clone carrying this T cell receptor (beta chain) turned up a few times. The table came from immunoSEQ multiplex PCR; TCRdb's copy has only in-frame clones and leaves some out. The data contain about 70,000 clones, 80% to 90% of them singletons. The sample comes from a study of blood T cell repertoires in COVID-19. In the study overall: Some COVID-19 samples were acute and others convalescent; all came from the United States, Italy and Spain. The cDNA or gDNA used as material had been derived from T cells, B-cell-depleted T cells, or PBMCs.

Per germline, CDR1 SGDLS and CDR2 YYNGEE. V was shortened by 4 bases and J by 4 bases, with 9 bases between the two germline ends. The CDR3 has 13 amino acids. The TCR originated in a woman aged 65 to 85 with acute or convalescent COVID-19. Sequencing input: peripheral blood. The chain carries TRBV9 and TRBJ1-3; D not resolved. For the CDR3, the DNA is TGTGCCAGCAGCCCGACGGGGGGAAACACCATATATTTT. It is translated as CASSPTGGNTIYF.